This is a list of T cell receptor beta chains from one sample in a study of cytomegalovirus exposure and HLA in healthy donors. The assay was immunoSEQ multiplex PCR, and TCRdb's table has in-frame clones only and misses some. The sample shows some 130,000 clones, 75% to 85% of them seen only once. Sequencing was performed on PBMCs. The receptors derive from a female donor in good health and CMV-seronegative. Both conserved end residues are part of each CDR3. A D gene is named only where the DNA matches it firmly. Expanded clones are given a class, and other clones once, few, many or no size at all.

J,D,size,V,CDR3,DNA
TRBJ2-1,.,.,TRBV19,CASSMVQGNEQFF,TGTGCCAGTAGTATGGTCCAGGGAAATGAGCAGTTCTTC
TRBJ1-2,TRBD1,.,TRBV5-1,CASSLEGANYGYTF,TGCGCCAGCAGCTTGGAGGGGGCCAACTATGGCTACACCTTC
TRBJ1-1,.,.,TRBV10-3,CAISAENTEAFF,TGTGCCATCAGTGCAGAGAACACTGAAGCTTTCTTT
TRBJ2-4,TRBD1,.,TRBV6-5,CASSFTGVGKNIQYF,TGTGCCAGCAGTTTCACAGGGGTCGGCAAAAACATTCAGTACTTC
TRBJ1-5,.,.,TRBV15,CATSRGGDSNQPQHF,TGTGCCACCAGCAGGGGGGGGGATAGCAATCAGCCCCAGCATTTT
TRBJ1-1,.,.,TRBV12-5,CASGWGRTEAFF,TGTGCTAGTGGTTGGGGGCGCACTGAAGCTTTCTTT
TRBJ1-4,TRBD1,few,TRBV30,CAWSGGAGQGAPEEKLFF,TGTGCCTGGAGTGGGGGGGCGGGACAGGGGGCCCCGGAGGAAAAACTGTTTTTT
TRBJ1-2,TRBD1,medium-sized,TRBV2,CASSETGVGHYGYTF,TGTGCCAGCAGTGAAACAGGGGTGGGGCACTATGGCTACACCTTC
TRBJ1-2,.,.,TRBV28,CASSPTVNYGYTF,TGTGCCAGCAGTCCGACAGTTAACTATGGCTACACCTTC
TRBJ2-7,.,.,TRBV7-2,CASSLLLGTHEQYF,TGTGCCAGCAGCTTATTACTGGGCACCCACGAGCAGTACTTC
TRBJ2-1,TRBD1,.,TRBV19,CASSGQGSGGEQFF,TGTGCCAGTAGTGGACAGGGATCAGGAGGTGAGCAGTTCTTC
TRBJ1-2,.,.,TRBV9,CASSPPGGGRSYTF,TGTGCCAGCAGCCCGCCCGGCGGGGGCCGGAGCTACACCTTC
TRBJ2-7,TRBD1,.,TRBV5-4,CASSLAPDRGYEQYF,TGTGCCAGCAGCTTGGCGCCGGACAGGGGTTACGAGCAGTACTTC
TRBJ2-5,TRBD1,.,TRBV9,CASSPRRGGETQYF,TGTGCCAGCAGCCCACGGAGAGGGGGCGAGACCCAGTACTTC
TRBJ2-5,.,.,TRBV7-2,CPTRTYAIVTQYF,TGTCCGACGAGGACTTACGCCATCGTAACCCAGTACTTC
TRBJ2-7,TRBD2,.,TRBV6-6,CASTTPGRPPGEQYF,TGTGCCAGCACCACACCCGGGAGGCCCCCTGGCGAGCAGTACTTC
TRBJ1-5,TRBD1,.,TRBV28,CASSLWIRGHGQPQHF,TGTGCCAGCAGTTTGTGGATTAGGGGGCACGGACAGCCCCAGCATTTT
TRBJ2-7,.,.,TRBV11-2,CASSFGGSTYEQYF,TGTGCCAGCAGCTTCGGGGGAAGCACCTACGAGCAGTACTTC
TRBJ2-7,TRBD1,.,TRBV10-3,CAISRDRFSYEQYF,TGTGCCATCAGCCGGGACAGGTTCTCCTACGAGCAGTACTTC
TRBJ1-2,.,.,TRBV29-1,CSAVLGQSSGYTF,TGCAGCGCGGTCCTTGGGCAGTCCTCTGGCTACACCTTC
TRBJ1-6,TRBD1,.,TRBV18,CASSPGQGNSPLHF,TGTGCCAGCTCACCAGGACAGGGCAATTCACCCCTCCACTTT
TRBJ2-7,TRBD2,once,TRBV27,CASSYDRTSGEQYF,TGTGCCAGCAGCTACGATCGGACTAGCGGCGAGCAGTACTTC
TRBJ2-3,.,once,TRBV5-6,CASSPGGDTQYF,TGTGCCAGCAGCCCAGGTGGGGATACGCAGTATTTT
TRBJ1-2,TRBD1,.,TRBV11-3,CASSSMGQGYVYGYTF,TGTGCCAGCAGCTCCATGGGACAGGGTTACGTTTATGGCTACACCTTC
TRBJ1-2,.,.,TRBV7-9,CASSLRGGGYTF,TGTGCCAGCAGCCTCAGGGGCGGCGGCTACACCTTC
TRBJ1-1,TRBD1,.,TRBV5-1,CASSYGQGGTEAFF,TGCGCCAGCAGCTACGGACAGGGAGGCACTGAAGCTTTCTTT
TRBJ2-3,TRBD2,.,TRBV27,CASSLGLGYTDTQYF,TGTGCCAGCAGTTTGGGACTAGGATACACAGATACGCAGTATTTT
TRBJ2-5,.,.,TRBV13,CASSLMASETQYF,TGTGCCAGCAGCTTAATGGCCTCGGAGACCCAGTACTTC
TRBJ1-1,TRBD1,.,TRBV19,CASSLGQGNTEAFF,TGTGCCAGTAGTTTAGGACAGGGGAACACTGAAGCTTTCTTT
TRBJ2-1,.,.,TRBV5-6,CASSLFSRGNEQFF,TGTGCCAGCAGCTTATTTAGCCGGGGGAATGAGCAGTTCTTC
TRBJ1-4,.,.,TRBV15,CATSPATNEKLFF,TGTGCCACCAGCCCTGCAACTAATGAAAAACTGTTTTTT
TRBJ2-5,.,once,TRBV6-5,CASSSNWAATRETQYF,TGTGCCAGCAGTTCGAACTGGGCGGCTACTAGAGAGACCCAGTACTTC
TRBJ1-2,.,.,TRBV27,CASSLTLQGPNYGYTF,TGTGCCAGCAGTCTTACTTTACAGGGTCCCAACTATGGCTACACCTTC
TRBJ1-6,TRBD1,few,TRBV27,CASRVRDRYNSPLHF,TGTGCCAGCAGAGTGAGGGACAGGTATAATTCACCCCTCCACTTT
TRBJ1-2,.,.,TRBV29-1,CSVRDYGYTF,TGCAGCGTTCGGGACTATGGCTACACCTTC
TRBJ2-3,.,.,TRBV2,CASSEIVRSTDTQYF,TGTGCCAGCAGTGAAATAGTTAGAAGCACAGATACGCAGTATTTT
TRBJ1-5,.,.,TRBV28,CASSTRAGVANQPQHF,TGTGCCAGCAGCACCCGGGCCGGGGTGGCCAATCAGCCCCAGCATTTT